The next 8 T cell receptor beta chains were all read from a single sample in a study of Ad26.COV2.S vaccination and SARS-CoV-2 variants (dated by TCRdb to the early 2020s). The library came from the immunoSEQ multiplex PCR assay. The table comes from immuneACCESS by way of TCRdb, which keeps in-frame sequences with V and J called. Part of the clones is missing from these tables; in studies checked, under half for an unresolved V gene and the rest for unknown reasons. The sample data list about 350,000 clones, and 75% to 90% of these were observed just once. The top ten clonotypes cover 9.5% to 12% of the sample. According to the study, the label for this sample's treatment or condition signals: roughly 19 received Ad26.COV2.S at low or high dose, single or two shots; 5 received placebo; per-sample allocation not given. Repertoires of vaccine and placebo recipients were sequenced from samples taken on day 63 after the first injection.

Source: peripheral blood, taken in a trial of Ad26.COV2.S vaccine versus placebo. The source is a person aged 18-60 years who received the Ad26.COV2.S COVID-19 vaccine or a placebo.

V and J are TRBV18 and TRBJ1-1; 8 bases map to TRBD1. CDR1 is KGHSH and CDR2 is LQKENI in the germline V gene. V lost 2 bases, J lost 2 bases, and 10 bases stayed unmatched. The CDR3 totals 17 residues. CDR3 bases: TGTGCCAGCTCACCATCTAGCAGGGGGCTGTCAAACACTGAAGCTTTCTTT. This sequence encodes CASSPSSRGLSNTEAFF.

This chain uses TRBV11-2 with TRBJ2-7; either TRBD1 or TRBD2 may supply D (5 bases each). The CDR3 contains 11 residues. Germline CDR1 and CDR2: SGHAT and FQNNGV. V was pared by 6 bases and J by 7 bases, with 10 bases between. The CDR3 is CASRRGVEQYF. CDR3 nucleotides: TGTGCCAGCAGGCGAGGGGTGGAGCAGTACTTC.

This sequence joins TRBV6-5 and TRBJ1-2, with 7 bases aligning to TRBD1. Germline V gene data show CDR1 as MNHEY and CDR2 as SVGAGI. CDR3 length equals 13 residues. The junction had 6 bases not matched to a gene; V was cut back by 6 bases and J by 5 bases. This chain's CDR3 is CASRDGQAYGYTF. The CDR3 bases are TGTGCCAGCAGAGATGGACAGGCTTATGGCTACACCTTC.

This clone was detected only once. This chain joins TRBV11-2 and TRBJ1-1; D is unresolved. V was pared by 3 bases and J by 2 bases, with 16 bases between. Germline V gives CDR1 SGHAT, CDR2 FQNNGV. The CDR3 extends over 16 amino acids. In DNA form, the CDR3 reads TGTGCCAGCAGCTTCCGAGAGGGCAGTCTTAACACTGAAGCTTTCTTT. Its protein is CASSFREGSLNTEAFF.

V gene TRBV7-9 combines with J gene TRBJ2-1; D gene unclear. This CDR3 comprises 16 residues. Germline loops: CDR1 SEHNR, CDR2 FQNEAQ (reference sequence). V lost 5 bases and J lost 3, with 17 bases in between. The CDR3 region is CASSPIYSTVYNEQFF. The DNA for the CDR3 is TGTGCCAGCAGCCCGATTTACTCTACAGTCTACAATGAGCAGTTCTTC.

The chain carries TRBV28 and TRBJ1-3; 8 bases match TRBD1. From germline, CDR1 is MDHEN and CDR2 SYDVKM. The CDR3 is 15 residues long. V gave up 7 bases and J gave up 3 bases; unmatched junction bases: 8. The CDR3 nucleotides are TGTGCCAGCAACCGACAGGGGCGGAATGGAAACACCATATATTTT. Amino acids: CASNRQGRNGNTIYF.

CDR3: CASSPQAYEQYF. CDR3 nucleotides: TGTGCCAGCAGTCCTCAGGCTTACGAGCAGTACTTC. The chain employs TRBV28 and TRBJ2-7, with D uncertain. With 5 bases removed from V and 4 bases from J, the gap between germline ends came to 9 bases. The V gene's germline CDR1 is MDHEN and CDR2 SYDVKM. The CDR3 consists of 12 residues.

This chain joins TRBV28 and TRBJ2-1, with TRBD1 as a possible D gene (5 bases). CDR3 size: 15 residues. Trimming took 2 bases from V and 4 from J, leaving 12 bases between them. CDR1 MDHEN and CDR2 SYDVKM come from the germline V gene. CDR3 DNA: TGTGCCAGCAGTTTACAGGGAAGGTGGTACAATGAGCAGTTCTTC. Amino acid sequence: CASSLQGRWYNEQFF. Full variable domain (outside the CDR3, taken from reference TRBV28 and TRBJ2-1): DVKVTQSSRYLVKRTGEKVFLECVQDMDHENMFWYRQDPGLGLRLIYFSYDVKMKEKGDIPEGYSVSREKKERFSLILESASTNQTSMYLCASSLQGRWYNEQFFGPGTRLTVL.